These T cell receptor beta chains were read from a single sample in a study of blood T cell repertoires in COVID-19. The method was immunoSEQ multiplex PCR; TCRdb's version includes in-frame clones alone and lacks a portion of them. The table records hundreds of thousands of clones, over 80% of them present only once. Sequenced: peripheral blood. The receptor source for this set is a woman aged 50 to 60 with COVID-19, enrolled during active disease. CDR3s include the opening cysteine and the closing phenylalanine or tryptophan. A D gene is named only where the DNA matches it firmly. Rows give clone size only sometimes, using once, few, many, or a class for an expanded clone.

d_call clone_size cdr3_length j_call v_call cdr3_nt cdr3_aa
. . 15 TRBJ1-1 TRBV6-5 TGTGCCAGCAGTTACGGGACACCGATGAACACTGAAGCTTTCTTT CASSYGTPMNTEAFF
TRBD1 once 12 TRBJ1-6 TRBV19 TGTGCCAGCGGACAGGGGTTGACACCCCTCCACTTT CASGQGLTPLHF
. . 17 TRBJ2-3 TRBV14 TGTGCCAGCAGCCAAGCTTACACTACGACTAGCACAGATACGCAGTATTTT CASSQAYTTTSTDTQYF
. . 12 TRBJ1-1 TRBV6-5 TGTGCCAGCAGTCCCGGGAACACTGAAGCTTTCTTT CASSPGNTEAFF
TRBD2 . 15 TRBJ2-7 TRBV6-5 TGTGCCAGCATCTTCGGGACTAGCGCCTCCTACGAGCAGTACTTC CASIFGTSASYEQYF
TRBD1 . 11 TRBJ1-1 TRBV13 TGTGCCAGCAGCATCAGACAGGGTGCTTTCTTT CASSIRQGAFF
TRBD1 . 16 TRBJ2-7 TRBV30 TGTGCCTGGATAGGGTCTTGGGGGACAGGCAACTACGAGCAGTACTTC CAWIGSWGTGNYEQYF
TRBD2 . 15 TRBJ2-3 TRBV2 TGTGCCAGCAGTGAACTAGCGGGAGGCCCAGATACGCAGTATTTT CASSELAGGPDTQYF
TRBD1 . 17 TRBJ2-3 TRBV5-4 TGTGCCAGCAGCTTAGCACCGGGACAGGAAGACACAGATACGCAGTATTTT CASSLAPGQEDTDTQYF
TRBD1 few 15 TRBJ1-1 TRBV6-5 TGTGCCAGCAGTCGTCGACAGGGAATGAACACTGAAGCTTTCTTT CASSRRQGMNTEAFF
. . 15 TRBJ2-7 TRBV3-1/TRBV3-2 TGTGCCAGCAGCCATTTAGACAGAGCCCCCTACGAGCAGTACTTC CASSHLDRAPYEQYF
TRBD1 . 15 TRBJ1-1 TRBV15 TGTGCCACCAGCCGAAAGGGACAGGGTGACACTGAAGCTTTCTTT CATSRKGQGDTEAFF
TRBD1 . 15 TRBJ2-7 TRBV5-1 TGCGCCAGCAGCTTGGAGAGGACAGGGAATCACGAGCAGTACTTC CASSLERTGNHEQYF
. . 17 TRBJ2-3 TRBV7-6 TGTGCCAGCAGCTTAACCAGGGCCGACTTGGAGGGCTATACGCAGTATTTT CASSLTRADLEGYTQYF
TRBD2 . 12 TRBJ2-7 TRBV6-5 TGTGCCAGCCATAGCGGGAGTTACGAGCAGTACTTC CASHSGSYEQYF
. once 15 TRBJ2-2 TRBV4-1 TGCGCCAGCAGCCAAGAGCTGGGGGGTAAAGGGGAGCTGTTTTTT CASSQELGGKGELFF
. . 14 TRBJ2-7 TRBV6-6 TGTGCCAGCAGTTACAGTACAGGGATATACGAGCAGTACTTC CASSYSTGIYEQYF
TRBD1 . 13 TRBJ1-3 TRBV19 TGTGCCAGTAGTGTCGACAGGGGGGACACCATATATTTT CASSVDRGDTIYF
TRBD2 . 15 TRBJ2-7 TRBV5-1 TGCGCCAGCAGCGGGGGGAGCGGGAGCACCTACGAGCAGTACTTC CASSGGSGSTYEQYF
TRBD2 . 17 TRBJ2-3 TRBV7-9 TGTGCCAGCAGCTTAGCGTTCTCTAGCGGGAGCACAGATACGCAGTATTTT CASSLAFSSGSTDTQYF
TRBD2 once 17 TRBJ2-7 TRBV11-2 TGTGCCAGCAGCTTAGTTAGCGGGAGGTCCTCCTCCTACGAGCAGTACTTC CASSLVSGRSSSYEQYF
TRBD1 . 15 TRBJ1-1 TRBV7-2 TGTGCCAGCAGCTTCACGAGGGACAGGGGCACTGAAGCTTTCTTT CASSFTRDRGTEAFF
TRBD2 . 19 TRBJ2-4 TRBV7-8 TGTGCCAGCAGCTCCCGGACTAGCGGGAGGGTACTAGCCAAAAACATTCAGTACTTC CASSSRTSGRVLAKNIQYF
TRBD1 . 15 TRBJ1-5 TRBV19 TGTGCCAGCGGCCCGAGACAGGGGGCTTTTCAGCCCCAGCATTTT CASGPRQGAFQPQHF
TRBD2 . 14 TRBJ2-7 TRBV27 TGTGCCAGCAGTTGGGGGACTAGCTCCTACGAGCAGTACTTC CASSWGTSSYEQYF
TRBD1 . 16 TRBJ1-5 TRBV19 TGTGCCAGTACCCCTAGGCCGGACAGGGTAGTCCAGCCCCAGCATTTT CASTPRPDRVVQPQHF
TRBD1 . 17 TRBJ1-3 TRBV27 TGTGCCAGCAGTCTCGGACAGGTTCCCTACTCTGGAAACACCATATATTTT CASSLGQVPYSGNTIYF
. . 12 TRBJ2-7 TRBV18 TGTGCCAGCTCACCACCGGGAGGTGGAGAGTACTTC CASSPPGGGEYF
. . 15 TRBJ1-5 TRBV7-6 TGTGCCAGCAGCTTAACAATTGATAGCAATCAGCCCCAGCATTTT CASSLTIDSNQPQHF
. . 16 TRBJ2-1 TRBV4-2 TGTGCCAGCAGCCAAGAGGTAACCCTCTTCGGGATTTATCAGTTCTTC CASSQEVTLFGIYQFF
TRBD2 . 18 TRBJ2-1 TRBV2 TGTGCCAGCAGTTGGACTAGCGGGAGTCTCGGCTCCTACAATGAGCAGTTCTTC CASSWTSGSLGSYNEQFF
TRBD2 . 15 TRBJ2-7 TRBV4-3 TGCGCCAGCAGCCAAGCCGCGGGGGGCGCCTACGAGCAGTACTTC CASSQAAGGAYEQYF
TRBD2 . 18 TRBJ2-1 TRBV6-2/TRBV6-3 TGTGCCAGCAGTCCCGCCGACCTCGGACTAGCGGGTCACAATGAGCAGTTCTTC CASSPADLGLAGHNEQFF
. . 13 TRBJ1-5 TRBV3-1/TRBV3-2 TGTGCCAGCAGCCAAGAGAGGTGGCAGCCCCAGCATTTT CASSQERWQPQHF